The clone carrying this TCR beta chain was counted only a few times. Its antigen is not known. CDR3 length: 14 residues. V was pared by 8 bases and J by 6 bases, with 9 bases of the junction left unmatched. In germline, CDR1 is SGHTA, CDR2 FQGNSA. MiXCR, applied by TCRdb to the reads, yields one record per CDR3 protein. The sample lists about 900,000 distinct CDR3 sequences, less than 40% seen once, with over 13% in the top ten. This sample was included in a study of T cell repertoires in cytomegalovirus infection. Sequenced material: cultured CD8+ T cells from PBMCs, taken from culture after CMV antigen stimulation. The chain employs TRBV7-2 and TRBJ2-3; 9 bases fit TRBD2. This clonotype originated in a human donor in good health (CMV status not recorded). Some clones in this sample may be carry-over from other donors' samples. The CDR3 region has the DNA TGTGCCAGCGGTTTTAGCGGGGGAGGCGATACGCAGTATTTT. Translated, it gives CASGFSGGGDTQYF.